This TCR beta chain stems from a study of technical replicates of blood from several donors. V lost 5 bases and J lost 9, with 11 bases in between. Germline V gene sequence: CDR1 GTSNPN, CDR2 SVGIG (reference sequence). The CDR3 covers 11 residues. Here immunoSEQ multiplex PCR was the method, and the copy in TCRdb shows in-frame clones only, minus some. The table has approximately 82,000 clones, 85% to 95% seen once; the top ten hold approximately 0.3%. Sequences were obtained from T cells isolated from PBMCs. The TCR was taken from a human donor in good health. The chain links TRBV30 to TRBJ2-1; D might be TRBD2 (5 bases). The CDR3 protein is CAWGSVSEQFF. CDR3 nucleotide sequence: TGTGCCTGGGGTAGCGTATCTGAGCAGTTCTTC.